This T cell receptor (beta chain) originates from a study of early T cells in non-severe SARS-CoV-2 infection. Study overall: Unpaired chains resulted from sequencing bulk RNA of unsorted whole blood.

Findings of the study overall: VDJdb-based matching was biased toward anti-spike CD8 responses and missed private and CD4 specificities.

Attachment of unique molecular identifiers to individual cDNA molecules was performed. TCRdb passed the 5' RACE reads through MiXCR, listing each CDR3 protein once. The sample includes around 22,000 distinct CDR3 sequences, 3% to 4% of them seen just once. The CDR3 consists of 13 residues. The ends were cut back, 3 bases at V and 2 bases at J, with 5 bases in the middle. Germline V gene sequence: CDR1 SGHVS, CDR2 FNYEAQ. This clonotype was observed at least ten times. Its antigen is unknown. The TCR was taken from an adult who was a healthcare worker with PCR-confirmed SARS-CoV-2 infection or an uninfected control (not recorded which). The sample taken for sequencing was whole blood. V usage is TRBV7-6 and J usage is TRBJ2-1; D not resolved. The CDR3 loop is CASSFATYNEQFF. The CDR3 nucleotides read TGTGCCAGCAGCTTCGCCACCTACAATGAGCAGTTCTTC.